Each of the 2 T cell receptor beta chains below was sequenced from the same sample in a study of control samples from healthy donors and cancer patients. Some clones are missing from TCRdb's copy, which holds only in-frame ones; the method was immunoSEQ multiplex PCR. The sample consists of about 51,000 clones, about four fifths of them appearing once. Sequencing was performed on blood. The receptor source for this set is a man between 70 and 80 years old in good health.

This chain uses TRBV6-6 with TRBJ2-1; D is perhaps TRBD1 or TRBD2 (5 bases each). V was shortened by 3 bases and J by 4 bases, with 13 bases between the two germline ends. This CDR3 is 15 amino acids long. Germline values: CDR1 MNHNY, CDR2 SVGAGI (reference sequence). The CDR3 nucleotides are TGTGCCAGCAGTTATAGTCTGGGGGTATACAATGAGCAGTTCTTC. Translating it yields CASSYSLGVYNEQFF.

The rearrangement joins TRBV19 to TRBJ1-1; 7 nucleotides line up with TRBD1. The CDR3 is 14 amino acids. Germline V gene data show CDR1 as LNHDA and CDR2 as SQIVND (reference sequence). J was trimmed by 7 bases and V by 5 bases; bases with no gene match: 10. CDR3 amino acids: CASSSGTAIFEAFF. Written as DNA, the CDR3 is TGTGCCAGTAGTTCCGGGACAGCAATTTTTGAAGCTTTCTTT.